These 17 T cell receptor beta chains share one sample of origin, sequenced in a study of blood T cell repertoires in COVID-19. Profiling relied on immunoSEQ multiplex PCR, and the TCRdb table lists in-frame clones only, not all of them. The sample yields a few hundred thousand clones, more than 80% seen once. The source material was PBMCs or T cells enriched from blood (not recorded which). These receptors all come from a man between 35 and 55 years old who had recovered from COVID-19.

V and J are TRBV29-1 and TRBJ2-3; D might be TRBD2 (5 bases). The CDR3 runs to 16 residues. V lost 6 bases and J lost 4, with 23 bases in between. Per the germline V gene, CDR1 is SQVTM and CDR2 is ANQGSEA. CDR3 sequence: CSVAPYQRSRADTQYF. DNA for the CDR3: TGCAGCGTAGCCCCCTACCAGCGGAGTAGGGCAGATACGCAGTATTTT.

The sample holds a few counts of this clone. The chain combines TRBV3-1 (or the pseudogene TRBV3-2) with TRBJ1-2; TRBD1 aligns across 8 bases. This CDR3 contains 13 residues. The J segment lost 8 bases and the V segment lost 6 bases, leaving 8 bases of the junction unmatched. CDR1 is LGHDT, CDR2 YNNKEL, per germline (reference sequence). For the CDR3, the DNA is TGTGCCAGCAGATACCAGGGGGCCCGAGGCTACACCTTC. Amino acids: CASRYQGARGYTF.

This clone has a handful of counts. J is TRBJ1-3 and V is TRBV3-1 (or the pseudogene TRBV3-2); TRBD1 might be the D (6 bases). Germline CDR1 reads LGHDT; CDR2 reads YNNKEL (reference sequence). V gave up 1 base and J gave up 3 bases, with 10 bases separating them. This CDR3 is built from 15 residues. As DNA, the CDR3 is TGTGCCAGCAGCCAAGTGGGGGCTGGTGGAAACACCATATATTTT. As protein: CASSQVGAGGNTIYF.

The chain uses TRBV28 and TRBJ1-2; TRBD1 might be the D (6 bases). From germline, CDR1 is MDHEN and CDR2 SYDVKM. This CDR3 is built from 15 residues. Trimming took 7 bases from V and 0 from J, leaving 15 bases between them. The CDR3 sequence is CASKAGVGPNYGYTF. CDR3 nucleotide sequence: TGTGCCAGCAAGGCAGGGGTAGGACCTAACTATGGCTACACCTTC.

The chain's CDR3 is CASSFSWGETQYF. As DNA, the CDR3 is TGTGCCAGCAGCTTCTCATGGGGCGAGACCCAGTACTTC. The chain links TRBV7-9 to TRBJ2-5; TRBD1 is a possible D gene (5 bases). Germline-derived CDR1 and CDR2 are SEHNR and FQNEAQ (reference sequence). The V gene lost 3 bases and the J gene lost 5 bases, with 10 bases spanning the gap. The CDR3 contains 13 residues.

Details on this clone: This sample includes further DNA sequences coding for the same CDR3. The V call is TRBV5-1, the J call TRBJ2-5, with 9 bases lining up with TRBD1. V trimming: 3 bases; J trimming: 5 bases; junction bases outside the gene matches: 5. Germline CDR1 is SGHRS and CDR2 is YFSETQ. This CDR3 comprises 14 residues. Written as DNA, the CDR3 is TGCGCCAGCAGCTCAACAGGGGGCGGCGAGACCCAGTACTTC. Its protein product is CASSSTGGGETQYF.

This clone was seen just once. V usage is TRBV12-3 or TRBV12-4 and J usage is TRBJ1-6; D remains ambiguous. With 3 bases removed from V and 10 bases from J, the gap between germline ends came to 10 bases. This CDR3 spans 13 amino acids. The CDR3 reads CASSFESISPLHF. The CDR3, as DNA: TGTGCCAGCAGTTTCGAGTCTATCTCACCCCTCCACTTT.

The chain is built from TRBV11-2 and TRBJ2-3; TRBD2 agrees at 9 bases. The CDR3 totals 16 residues. Per germline, CDR1 SGHAT and CDR2 FQNNGV. The ends lost 5 bases at V and 6 bases at J; junction bases unmatched: 12. CDR3 loop: CASSINGGRAEDTQYF. The CDR3 DNA follows: TGTGCCAGCAGCATTAATGGCGGGAGGGCCGAGGATACGCAGTATTTT.

The genes are TRBV6-5 and TRBJ2-5; 7 bases match TRBD1. The J segment lost 2 bases and the V segment lost 3 bases, leaving 6 bases of the junction unmatched. Germline V gene lookup returns CDR1 MNHEY and CDR2 SVGAGI. The CDR3 totals 15 residues. CDR3 nucleotides: TGTGCCAGCAGTTATGCCCCAGGGGGACAAGAGACCCAGTACTTC. Encoded protein: CASSYAPGGQETQYF.

The gene calls are TRBV19 and TRBJ2-5; no definite D call. Germline V gives CDR1 LNHDA, CDR2 SQIVND (reference sequence). The CDR3 is 16 residues long. Trimming shortened V by 6 bases and J by 3 bases, and 20 bases separated the two germline ends. In DNA form, the CDR3 reads TGTGCCAGTAGCATCCACTATGGCAGATCTGAAGAGACCCAGTACTTC. It is translated as CASSIHYGRSEETQYF.

The chain carries TRBV30 and TRBJ2-1; a weak D match, TRBD1 (5 bases). Trimming took 1 base from V and 9 from J, leaving 10 bases between them. The CDR3 covers 12 residues. The germline CDR1 and CDR2 sequences are GTSNPN and SVGIG (reference sequence). The CDR3 nucleotides read TGTGCCTGGAGTGGACAGATGGCTGAGCAGTTCTTC. Its translation: CAWSGQMAEQFF.

The chain is built from TRBV21-1 and TRBJ2-7; the table assigns TRBD2, which was not confirmed against the DNA. TRBV21-1 is described as a pseudogene. The CDR3 contains 16 residues. Here the CDR3 DNA reads TGTGCCAGCAGCAAAGTAGTAGGACTAGCTTGGTACGAGCAGTACTTC. Translating it yields CASSKVVGLAWYEQYF.

The V call is TRBV5-1, the J call TRBJ1-2; the D gene is possibly TRBD1 (6 bases). The CDR3 loop spans 13 amino acids. V gave up 2 bases and J gave up 8 bases, with 13 bases separating them. Germline values: CDR1 SGHRS, CDR2 YFSETQ. The CDR3 reads CASSLGTTGGYTF. The DNA for the CDR3 is TGCGCCAGCAGCTTAGGGACAACTGGCGGCTACACCTTC.

The V gene is TRBV2, the J gene TRBJ2-7; D perhaps matches TRBD1 (6 bases). Germline loops: CDR1 SNHLY, CDR2 FYNNEI. V lost 4 bases, J lost 2 bases, and 6 bases lay in between. The CDR3 totals 12 residues. The DNA of the CDR3 is TGTGCCAGCAGTGGGGACACCTACGAGCAGTACTTC. Translated, it gives CASSGDTYEQYF.

The J gene is TRBJ2-5, the V gene TRBV24-1; 7 bases agree with TRBD2. This CDR3 has 16 amino acids. Trimming cost V 3 bases and J 5 bases; bases outside gene matches: 11. Germline CDR1 KGHDR, CDR2 SFDVKD. CDR3 sequence (DNA): TGTGCCACCAGTGATCCCGCTAGGACCGGGGGGGAGACCCAGTACTTC. Residues: CATSDPARTGGETQYF.

The V call is TRBV28, the J call TRBJ2-1; 10 nucleotides line up with TRBD2. Trimming at V came to 4 bases and at J to 5 bases, leaving 5 bases not matched to a gene. Germline CDR1 reads MDHEN; CDR2 reads SYDVKM. The CDR3 covers 15 residues. CDR3 coding DNA: TGTGCCAGCAGTTCTAGCGGGAGAGGCAACAATGAGCAGTTCTTC. This sequence encodes CASSSSGRGNNEQFF.

The chain couples TRBV5-1 to TRBJ2-7, with TRBD2 identical over 8 bases. The CDR3 is 16 residues long. The germline V gene encodes CDR1 SGHRS and CDR2 YFSETQ. With V trimmed by 3 bases and J by 5 bases, 13 bases remained unmatched. CDR3 protein: CASSSPGGNIPNEQYF. Written as DNA, the CDR3 is TGCGCCAGCAGCTCCCCGGGGGGGAACATCCCTAACGAGCAGTACTTC.